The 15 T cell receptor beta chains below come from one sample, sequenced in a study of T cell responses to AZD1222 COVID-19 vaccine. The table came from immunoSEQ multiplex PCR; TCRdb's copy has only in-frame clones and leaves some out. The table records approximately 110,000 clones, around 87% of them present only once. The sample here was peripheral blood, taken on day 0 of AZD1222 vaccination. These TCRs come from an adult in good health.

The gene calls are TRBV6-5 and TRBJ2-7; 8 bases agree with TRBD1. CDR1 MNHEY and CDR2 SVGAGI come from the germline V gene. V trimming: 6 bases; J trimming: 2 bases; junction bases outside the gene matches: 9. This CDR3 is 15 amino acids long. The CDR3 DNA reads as TGTGCCAGCAGGCCCGGACAGGGACGCACCTACGAGCAGTACTTC. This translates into CASRPGQGRTYEQYF.

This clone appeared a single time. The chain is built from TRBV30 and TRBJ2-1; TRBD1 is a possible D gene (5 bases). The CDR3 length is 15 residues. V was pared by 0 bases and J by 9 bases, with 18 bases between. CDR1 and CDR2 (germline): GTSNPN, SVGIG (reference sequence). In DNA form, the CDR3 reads TGTGCCTGGAGTGTACTGGGGCCAGGGCTGGGTGAGCAGTTCTTC. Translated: CAWSVLGPGLGEQFF.

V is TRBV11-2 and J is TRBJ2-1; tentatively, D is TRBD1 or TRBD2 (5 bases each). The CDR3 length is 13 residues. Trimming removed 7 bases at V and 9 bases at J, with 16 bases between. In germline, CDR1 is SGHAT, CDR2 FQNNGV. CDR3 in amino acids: CASTDWGNGEQFF. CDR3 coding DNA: TGTGCCAGCACCGACTGGGGGAACGGTGAGCAGTTCTTC.

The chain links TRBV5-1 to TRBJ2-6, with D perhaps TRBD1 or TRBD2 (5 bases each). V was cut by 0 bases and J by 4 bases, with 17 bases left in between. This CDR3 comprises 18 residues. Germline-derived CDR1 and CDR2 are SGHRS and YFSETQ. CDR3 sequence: CASSLAQEMGVGANVLTF. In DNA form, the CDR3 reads TGCGCCAGCAGCTTGGCACAAGAAATGGGGGTAGGGGCCAACGTCCTGACTTTC.

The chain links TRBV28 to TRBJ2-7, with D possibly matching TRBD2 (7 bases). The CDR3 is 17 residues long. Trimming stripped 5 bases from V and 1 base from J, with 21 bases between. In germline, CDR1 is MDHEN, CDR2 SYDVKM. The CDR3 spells CASSRTWGGRTSYEQYF. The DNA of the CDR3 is TGTGCCAGCAGTCGAACTTGGGGGGGCCGGACGTCCTACGAGCAGTACTTC. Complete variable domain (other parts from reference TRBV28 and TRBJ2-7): DVKVTQSSRYLVKRTGEKVFLECVQDMDHENMFWYRQDPGLGLRLIYFSYDVKMKEKGDIPEGYSVSREKKERFSLILESASTNQTSMYLCASSRTWGGRTSYEQYFGPGTRLTVT.

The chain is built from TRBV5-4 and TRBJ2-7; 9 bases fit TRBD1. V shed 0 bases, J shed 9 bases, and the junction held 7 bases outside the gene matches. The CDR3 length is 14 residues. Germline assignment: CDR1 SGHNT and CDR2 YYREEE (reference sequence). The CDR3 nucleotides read TGTGCCAGCAGCTTGGACAGGGGGCTAATACGGCAGTACTTC. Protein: CASSLDRGLIRQYF.

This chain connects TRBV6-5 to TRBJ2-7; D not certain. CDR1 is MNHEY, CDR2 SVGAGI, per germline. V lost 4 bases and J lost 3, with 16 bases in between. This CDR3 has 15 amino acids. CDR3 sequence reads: CASSFLDAQDYEQYF. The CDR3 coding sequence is TGTGCCAGCAGTTTTTTGGACGCCCAGGACTACGAGCAGTACTTC.

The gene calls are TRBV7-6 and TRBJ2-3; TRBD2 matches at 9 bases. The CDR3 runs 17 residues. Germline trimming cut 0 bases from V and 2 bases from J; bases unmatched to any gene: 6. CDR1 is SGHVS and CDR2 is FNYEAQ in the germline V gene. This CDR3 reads CASSLARLAAFTDTQYF. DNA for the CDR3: TGTGCCAGCAGCTTAGCTAGACTAGCGGCCTTCACAGATACGCAGTATTTT.

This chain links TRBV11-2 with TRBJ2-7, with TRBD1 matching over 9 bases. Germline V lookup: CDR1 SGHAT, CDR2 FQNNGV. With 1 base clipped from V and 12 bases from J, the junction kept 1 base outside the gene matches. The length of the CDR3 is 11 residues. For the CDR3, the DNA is TGTGCCAGCAGCTTAGGGGGACAGGGGTACTTC. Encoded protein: CASSLGGQGYF.

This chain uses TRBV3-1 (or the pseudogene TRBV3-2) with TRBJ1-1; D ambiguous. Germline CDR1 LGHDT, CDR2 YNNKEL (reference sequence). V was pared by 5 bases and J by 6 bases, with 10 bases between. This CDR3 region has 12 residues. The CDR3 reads CASSYGGAEAFF. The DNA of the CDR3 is TGTGCCAGCAGCTACGGAGGTGCTGAAGCTTTCTTT.

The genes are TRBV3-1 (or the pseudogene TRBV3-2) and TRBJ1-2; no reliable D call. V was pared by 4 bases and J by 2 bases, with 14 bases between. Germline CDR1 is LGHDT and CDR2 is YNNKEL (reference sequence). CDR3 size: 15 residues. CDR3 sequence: CASSPAWADNYGYTF. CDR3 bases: TGTGCCAGCAGCCCTGCCTGGGCGGACAACTATGGCTACACCTTC.

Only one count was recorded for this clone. CDR3 in DNA: TGTGCCACCAGCACGTCTAGGTATGGCTACACCTTC. Encoded protein: CATSTSRYGYTF. The chain recombines TRBV15 with TRBJ1-2; D gene ambiguous. Germline loops: CDR1 LNHNV, CDR2 YYDKDF (reference sequence). CDR3 length equals 12 residues. V lost 4 bases and J 5 bases, leaving 8 bases between the germline ends.

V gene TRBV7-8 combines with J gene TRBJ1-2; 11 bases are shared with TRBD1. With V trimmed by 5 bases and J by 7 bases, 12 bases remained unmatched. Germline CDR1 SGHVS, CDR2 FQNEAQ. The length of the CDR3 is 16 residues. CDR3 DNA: TGTGCCAGCAGCGCAATTACGGACAGGGGGCGGGGTGGCTACACCTTC. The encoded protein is CASSAITDRGRGGYTF. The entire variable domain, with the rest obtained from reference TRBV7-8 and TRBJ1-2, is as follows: GAGVSQSPRYKVAKRGQDVALRCDPISGHVSLFWYQQALGQGPEFLTYFQNEAQLDKSGLPSDRFFAERPEGSVSTLKIQRTQQEDSAVYLCASSAITDRGRGGYTFGSGTRLTVV.

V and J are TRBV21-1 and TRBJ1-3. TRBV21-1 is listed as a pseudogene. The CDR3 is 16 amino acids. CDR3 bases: TGTGCCAGCAGCAAAGTTACCCTAGGTGCTGGAAACACCATATATTTT. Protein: CASSKVTLGAGNTIYF.

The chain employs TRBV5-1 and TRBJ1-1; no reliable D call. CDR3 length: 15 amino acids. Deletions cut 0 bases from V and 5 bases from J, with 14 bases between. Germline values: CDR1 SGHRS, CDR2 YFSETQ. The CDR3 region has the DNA TGCGCCAGCAGCTTGGCTAGGTTACTCACGACTGAAGCTTTCTTT. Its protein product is CASSLARLLTTEAFF.